Described below is a single TCR beta chain sequence and its context. Antigen unknown. The sample comes from a study of blood T cells in healthy people across ages. Study-wide points: Not knowing donor CMV status may have confounded expanded clonotype changes.

For the second PCR, which ran for about 7 to 11 cycles, a sample-barcoded 5' primer and a J-beta primer mix were used. Each cDNA molecule was tagged by a template-switch adaptor that had 12 random nucleotides. MiXCR, run by TCRdb on the 5' RACE reads, gives a single entry per CDR3 protein. The sample yields 1.5 million to 2 million distinct CDR3 sequences, roughly 32% seen once. J lost 1 base, V lost 3 bases, and 7 bases had no gene match. The length of the CDR3 is 16 residues. The V gene's germline CDR1 is LGHDT and CDR2 YNNKEL (reference sequence). The sequence derives from a woman under 40 in good health. This chain connects TRBV3-1 to TRBJ1-2, with 8 bases aligning to TRBD1. Sequenced material: blood. The CDR3 nucleotides read TGTGCCAGCAGCCATGTTAGGACAGGGTATAACTATGGCTACACCTTC. Protein sequence: CASSHVRTGYNYGYTF.